The T cell receptor beta chain described here comes from a study of blood T cell repertoires in COVID-19. Study-level information: COVID-19 samples collected from the United States, Italy and Spain covered acute and convalescent phases. In each case, the material was cDNA or gDNA derived from T cells, B-cell-depleted T cells, or PBMCs.

How the authors handled the data: Amplification from reference gene primers served as the basis for estimated nucleated cell counts. Libraries were prepared by immunoSEQ multiplex PCR; TCRdb keeps only in-frame clonotypes and omits some of them. V and J calls and clone size are copied from that table; D and trimming were computed from the DNA. The table shows about 310,000 clones, with roughly 87% occurring only once. The sequenced sample was peripheral blood. This sequence originates from a man in his fifties with active or convalescent COVID-19.

The CDR3 region has the DNA TGCGCCAGCAGCCCAGCGGGGGTTAGCGGGGAGCTGTTTTTT. Translating it yields CASSPAGVSGELFF. The chain links TRBV5-1 to TRBJ2-2; 8 positions match TRBD2. Germline V gives CDR1 SGHRS, CDR2 YFSETQ. The CDR3 is 14 residues long. V dropped 4 bases and J dropped 7; count of bases not matched to a gene: 6.